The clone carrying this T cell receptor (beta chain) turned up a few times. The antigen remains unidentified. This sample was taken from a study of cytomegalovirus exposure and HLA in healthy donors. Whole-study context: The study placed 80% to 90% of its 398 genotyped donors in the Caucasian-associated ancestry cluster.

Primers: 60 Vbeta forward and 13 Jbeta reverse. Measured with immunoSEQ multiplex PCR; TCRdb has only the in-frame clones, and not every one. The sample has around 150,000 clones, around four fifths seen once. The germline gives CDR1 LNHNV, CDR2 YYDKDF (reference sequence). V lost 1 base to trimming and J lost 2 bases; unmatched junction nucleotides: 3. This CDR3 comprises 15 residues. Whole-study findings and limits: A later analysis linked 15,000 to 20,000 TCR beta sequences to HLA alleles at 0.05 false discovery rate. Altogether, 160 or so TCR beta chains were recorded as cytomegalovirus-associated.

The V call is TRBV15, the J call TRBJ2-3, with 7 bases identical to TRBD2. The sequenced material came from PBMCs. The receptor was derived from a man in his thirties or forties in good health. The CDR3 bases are TGTGCCACCAGCAGAGGCGGGAGTGCCACAGATACGCAGTATTTT. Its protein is CATSRGGSATDTQYF.